One sample yielded the 8 T cell receptor beta chains listed below, sequenced in a study of kidney transplant recipient with SARS-CoV-2 infection. Via MiXCR, TCRdb re-called the reads, giving one row per CDR3 protein. The profile shows 250,000 or so distinct CDR3 sequences, 29% of them singletons. This material consisted of a blood sample, taken at baseline and between days 110 and 120 from a kidney transplant recipient. These receptors were taken from a male patient aged 25-45 years who had COVID-19 and was a kidney transplant recipient. Some T cells may be transferred from the graft donor.

The sample holds many counts of this clonotype. The rearrangement links TRBV5-1 to TRBJ1-2; D gene ambiguous. Per the germline V gene, CDR1 is SGHRS and CDR2 is YFSETQ. The CDR3 contains 16 residues. Trimming stripped 7 bases from V and 4 bases from J, with 23 bases between. CDR3: CASESVSVRKTYGYTF. As DNA, the CDR3 is TGCGCCAGCGAGTCCGTATCGGTTCGAAAGACCTATGGCTACACCTTC.

The chain recombines TRBV28 with TRBJ2-1; tentatively, D is TRBD1 or TRBD2 (5 bases each). Germline V gene sequence: CDR1 MDHEN, CDR2 SYDVKM. V lost 3 bases and J lost 3, with 9 bases in between. The length of the CDR3 is 14 residues. The CDR3 loop reads CASSLGVFYNEQFF. The CDR3 DNA is TGTGCCAGCAGTTTGGGGGTTTTCTACAATGAGCAGTTCTTC.

This clonotype was seen ten or more times. The V and J genes are TRBV30 and TRBJ1-6; D remains ambiguous. The CDR3 is made up of 13 amino acids. The germline CDR1 and CDR2 sequences are GTSNPN and SVGIG (reference sequence). V lost 4 bases to trimming and J lost 10 bases, with 14 bases between them. The CDR3 region has the DNA TGTGCCTGGATGACCAGTTCGTCCTCACCCCTCCACTTT. Translated: CAWMTSSSSPLHF.

Note on this clonotype: It may be a read error: a sequence one base away is much more abundant. The chain recombines TRBV20-1 with TRBJ2-5, with a possible D match to TRBD1 (6 bases). Judging by the DNA end, TRBJ2-7 fits better; the J call may be wrong. CDR3 length: 14 residues. CDR1 is DFQATT, CDR2 SNEGSKA, per germline (reference sequence). In DNA form, the CDR3 reads TGCAGTGCTACACCGGACGGGGACACCTACGAGCAGTACTTC. Encoded protein: CSATPDGDTYEQYF.

This clonotype was detected ten times or more. The J gene is TRBJ2-3, the V gene TRBV6-1; TRBD2 matches at 8 bases. The CDR3 extends over 15 amino acids. The V and J ends lost 3 bases and 4 bases, in that order; junction bases with no gene match: 6. Germline V gene lookup returns CDR1 MNHNS and CDR2 SASEGT. The CDR3 coding sequence is TGTGCCAGCAGTGACAGGAGCGGGAGCGCAGATACGCAGTATTTT. It encodes CASSDRSGSADTQYF.

Points on this clonotype: A much larger clone lies one base from this, so it may be a read error. The chain carries TRBV20-1 and TRBJ1-2; 7 bases are shared with TRBD1. Germline CDR1 and CDR2: DFQATT and SNEGSKA (reference sequence). J lost 4 bases, V lost 6 bases, and 11 bases had no gene match. The CDR3 length is 14 residues. CDR3 nucleotides: TGCAGTGCCTTGGGACAGAAGGGACTCTATGGCTACACCTTC. It is translated as CSALGQKGLYGYTF.

As regards this clonotype: As the CDR3 is not closed by the conserved phenylalanine or tryptophan, this likely results from a read error. This CDR3 is CASSRSFPISIRTEAFL. The CDR3, as DNA: TGTGCCAGCAGCAGATCATTTCCCATTTCAATTCGCACTGAAGCTTTCCTT. J is TRBJ1-1 and V is TRBV3-1, with D unclear. The CDR3 runs 17 residues. Trimming removed 5 bases from V and 4 bases from J, with 23 bases in between. Germline V gives CDR1 LGHDT, CDR2 YNNKEL (reference sequence).

Note on this clonotype: A much larger clone differs by one base, so this may be a read error. The chain joins TRBV9 to TRBJ1-1, with 9 bases matching TRBD1. In germline, CDR1 is SGDLS, CDR2 YYNGEE. The CDR3 length is 14 residues. V lost 0 bases to trimming and J lost 9 bases; unmatched junction nucleotides: 6. The CDR3 sequence is CASSVVDRGAKAFF. The CDR3 coding sequence is TGTGCCAGCAGCGTAGTTGACAGGGGGGCTAAAGCTTTCTTT.